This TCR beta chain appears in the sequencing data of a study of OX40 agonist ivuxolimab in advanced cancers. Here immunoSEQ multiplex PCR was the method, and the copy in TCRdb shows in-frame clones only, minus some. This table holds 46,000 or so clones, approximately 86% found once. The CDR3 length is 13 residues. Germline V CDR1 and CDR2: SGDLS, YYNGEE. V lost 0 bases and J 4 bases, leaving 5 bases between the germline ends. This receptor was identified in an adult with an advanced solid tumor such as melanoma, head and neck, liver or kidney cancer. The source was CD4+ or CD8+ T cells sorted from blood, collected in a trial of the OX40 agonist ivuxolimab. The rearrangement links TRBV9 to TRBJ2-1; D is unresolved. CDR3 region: CASSVATYNEQFF. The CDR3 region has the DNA TGTGCCAGCAGCGTAGCTACGTACAATGAGCAGTTCTTC.